This T cell receptor (beta chain) is from a study of T-cell reconstitution after alpha-beta-depleted transplantation in children. Study-wide findings and caveats: TCRbeta diversity was high at day 60 in some patients (a result of surviving recipient T cells and thymic progenitors). Alpha-beta T cells present about two months after transplant were reported to originate from several hundred expanded graft clones. At the one-year point after transplant, T-cell counts and TCRbeta diversity were found to come mostly from T cells that had been newly produced.

Details on this clonotype: Its antigen is unknown.

Unique molecular identifiers were incorporated into the prepared TCRbeta library. TCRdb reprocessed the PCR reads with MiXCR, giving one entry per CDR3 protein. The sample has fewer than 1 million distinct CDR3 sequences; approximately 15% are singletons. CDR1 is MNHEY and CDR2 is SVGEGT in the germline V gene. V was trimmed by 2 bases and J by 1 base, leaving 11 bases between them. The CDR3 spans 15 residues. Sequenced material: PBMCs, mostly from graft donor cells, taken 360 days after TCRalphabeta/CD19-depleted stem cell transplant. The chain carries TRBV6-2 or TRBV6-3 and TRBJ1-1; D call uncertain. The sequence derives from a male patient younger than 18 who had a stem cell transplant for acute lymphoblastic leukemia, so the T cells may come from the graft donor. The CDR3 bases are TGTGCCAGCAGTTACCAGCGGGTACCGAACACTGAAGCTTTCTTT. It translates to CASSYQRVPNTEAFF.